A single sample gave rise to the 15 T cell receptor beta chains below, sequenced in a study of PD-L1 blockade in urothelial cancer. Using immunoSEQ multiplex PCR, the repertoire was profiled, and TCRdb retains in-frame clones only, with some absent. Among 85,000 to 95,000 clones listed, around 91% were seen once. The time point here: pretreatment peripheral blood. Sequences were derived from PBMCs, sampled around atezolizumab (anti-PD-L1) treatment. Receptors were obtained from a man aged 55 to 70 with urothelial cancer.

This chain uses TRBV11-2 with TRBJ2-7; TRBD1 matches at 8 bases. CDR1 SGHAT and CDR2 FQNNGV come from the germline V gene. V trimming: 5 bases; J trimming: 7 bases; junction bases outside the gene matches: 13. The CDR3 extends over 15 amino acids. CDR3 bases: TGTGCCAGCAGCATAATCCTAGGACAGGGCGGGGAGCAGTACTTC. Its protein product is CASSIILGQGGEQYF.

This chain uses TRBV11-3 with TRBJ2-1, with TRBD1 identical over 7 bases. The V gene end was trimmed by 1 base and the J gene end by 4 bases; junction bases not matched to a gene: 4. This CDR3 region has 15 residues. Germline V CDR1 and CDR2: SGHNT, YENEEA. The chain's CDR3 is CASSLGTGVYNEQFF. The CDR3 DNA is TGTGCCAGCAGCTTAGGAACAGGGGTGTACAATGAGCAGTTCTTC.

The V call is TRBV5-6, the J call TRBJ2-1; the D gene is possibly TRBD1 (5 bases). The CDR3 sequence is 15 residues long. Trimming took off 4 bases at V and 8 bases at J, with 19 bases between the two ends. CDR1 is SGHDT and CDR2 is YYEEEE in the germline V gene. This CDR3 is CASSPRGARVYEQFF. As DNA, the CDR3 is TGTGCCAGCAGCCCCCGCGGCGCCAGGGTCTATGAGCAGTTCTTC.

V is TRBV4-1 and J is TRBJ2-3; TRBD1 might be the D (5 bases). The CDR3 length is 14 residues. Deletions cut 1 base from V and 3 bases from J, with 8 bases between. The germline V gene encodes CDR1 MGHRA and CDR2 YSYEKL. CDR3 amino acids: CASSQGDRTDTQYF. The CDR3 DNA follows: TGCGCCAGCAGCCAAGGTGACAGAACAGATACGCAGTATTTT.

The rearrangement joins TRBV7-2 to TRBJ2-7; maybe TRBD2 (6 bases). V was pared by 0 bases and J by 2 bases, with 8 bases between. There are 14 residues in the CDR3. In germline, CDR1 is SGHTA, CDR2 FQGNSA. The CDR3 loop is CASSLAGGTYEQYF. DNA for the CDR3: TGTGCCAGCAGCTTAGCCGGAGGGACCTACGAGCAGTACTTC.

This sequence joins TRBV7-9 and TRBJ2-1; possible D gene TRBD2, 7 bases. V was pared by 0 bases and J by 4 bases, with 10 bases between. CDR3 length: 15 residues. CDR1 is SEHNR and CDR2 is FQNEAQ in the germline V gene (reference sequence). The CDR3 nucleotides are TGTGCCAGCAGCTTAGCGGGGGGGCTTTACAATGAGCAGTTCTTC. This gives the protein CASSLAGGLYNEQFF.

The genes are TRBV30 and TRBJ2-1; unclear D gene. Germline V CDR1 and CDR2: GTSNPN, SVGIG (reference sequence). The V end was cut by 0 bases, the J end by 3 bases, with 6 bases between. The CDR3 extends over 13 amino acids. The CDR3 region has the DNA TGTGCCTGGAGTGTGGCCAGCTACAATGAGCAGTTCTTC. Translating gives CAWSVASYNEQFF.

This rearrangement joins TRBV4-3 to TRBJ2-7; D remains ambiguous. Per germline, CDR1 LGHNA and CDR2 YSLEER. CDR3 size: 13 residues. V dropped 4 bases and J dropped 7 bases, with 14 bases sitting between them. The CDR3 loop reads CASSLNSLGEQYF. The DNA of the CDR3 is TGCGCCAGCAGCCTCAACAGTCTTGGAGAGCAGTACTTC.

This sequence joins TRBV10-3 and TRBJ2-3; a weak D match, TRBD2 (5 bases). Germline loops: CDR1 ENHRY, CDR2 SYGVKD. Trimming took 3 bases from V and 6 from J, leaving 13 bases between them. The CDR3 loop spans 14 amino acids. In DNA form, the CDR3 reads TGTGCCATCAGTGAAAGGGCAGCGGATGATACGCAGTATTTT. It yields the protein CAISERAADDTQYF.

The chain employs TRBV9 and TRBJ2-5; maybe TRBD2 (5 bases). Looked up from germline, CDR1 is SGDLS and CDR2 is YYNGEE. The V gene lost 0 bases and the J gene lost 1 base, with 10 bases spanning the gap. The CDR3 spans 15 residues. The CDR3 region has the DNA TGTGCCAGCAGCGTAGTCGGCGGAGGCCAAGAGACCCAGTACTTC. It translates to CASSVVGGGQETQYF.

This chain uses TRBV11-2 with TRBJ2-7, with D unresolved. This CDR3 is 14 amino acids long. V lost 2 bases and J 0 bases, leaving 8 bases between the germline ends. In germline, CDR1 is SGHAT, CDR2 FQNNGV. The chain's CDR3 is CASSLNGSSYEQYF. The CDR3 DNA reads as TGTGCCAGCAGCTTAAACGGTAGCTCCTACGAGCAGTACTTC.

The V call is TRBV7-9, the J call TRBJ2-2; D not resolved. Per germline, CDR1 SEHNR and CDR2 FQNEAQ (reference sequence). The CDR3 has 17 amino acids. V was cut by 4 bases and J by 1 base, with 16 bases left in between. The CDR3 nucleotides are TGTGCCAGCAGCTCCCTGTCGAGAAGCCAGAACACCGGGGAGCTGTTTTTT. Protein sequence: CASSSLSRSQNTGELFF.

This chain connects TRBV19 to TRBJ2-7; 7 bases agree with TRBD1. Trimming cost V 3 bases and J 0 bases; bases outside gene matches: 8. The CDR3 length is 16 residues. Germline V gives CDR1 LNHDA, CDR2 SQIVND (reference sequence). Here the CDR3 reads CASSIRGTEISYEQYF. In nucleotides, the CDR3 is TGTGCCAGTAGTATCAGGGGGACAGAGATCTCCTACGAGCAGTACTTC. The whole variable domain, remainder taken from reference TRBV19 and TRBJ2-7, is DGGITQSPKYLFRKEGQNVTLSCEQNLNHDAMYWYRQDPGQGLRLIYYSQIVNDFQKGDIAEGYSVSREKKESFPLTVTSAQKNPTAFYLCASSIRGTEISYEQYFGPGTRLTVT.

The chain recombines TRBV6-1 with TRBJ2-7; 10 positions agree with TRBD1. The CDR3 is 17 residues long. V trimming: 2 bases; J trimming: 0 bases; junction bases outside the gene matches: 7. CDR1 and CDR2 (germline): MNHNS, SASEGT. Written as DNA, the CDR3 is TGTGCCAGCAGTGAATTAGGGACAGGGGCCTTCTCCTACGAGCAGTACTTC. As protein: CASSELGTGAFSYEQYF.

Only a few counts were recorded for this clone. The chain employs TRBV7-2 and TRBJ1-2; 7 nucleotides line up with TRBD1. Per germline, CDR1 SGHTA and CDR2 FQGNSA. CDR3 length: 14 amino acids. Losses at the gene ends were 5 bases for V and 3 bases for J; bases not matched to a gene: 6. The CDR3 nucleotides are TGTGCCAGCAGCCTAGGAACAGGGGACTATGGCTACACCTTC. Encoded protein: CASSLGTGDYGYTF.